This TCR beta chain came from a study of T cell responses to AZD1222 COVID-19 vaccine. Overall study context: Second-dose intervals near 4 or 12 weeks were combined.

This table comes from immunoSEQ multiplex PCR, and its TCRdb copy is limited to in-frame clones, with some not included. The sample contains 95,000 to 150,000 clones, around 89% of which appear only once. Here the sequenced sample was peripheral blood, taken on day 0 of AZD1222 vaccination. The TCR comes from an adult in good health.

CDR3 nucleotide sequence: TGTGCCAGCATGGGGGGAATTTACCAAGAGACCCAGTACTTC. It translates to CASMGGIYQETQYF. This rearrangement joins TRBV2 to TRBJ2-5; possibly TRBD2 for D (6 bases). Germline loops: CDR1 SNHLY, CDR2 FYNNEI. Trimming shortened V by 7 bases and J by 0 bases, and 12 bases separated the two germline ends. The CDR3 covers 14 residues.